The 10 T cell receptor beta chains reported below all come from one sample, sequenced in a study of cytomegalovirus exposure and HLA in healthy donors. Method: immunoSEQ multiplex PCR; TCRdb's copy keeps in-frame clones and lacks some. The sample lists 160,000 or so clones, about 82% occurring once. Sequencing was performed on PBMCs. These receptors were obtained from a man aged 25 to 40 in good health and CMV-seropositive.

This clone was picked up a small number of times. The gene calls are TRBV18 and TRBJ2-7; TRBD2 might be the D (5 bases). The CDR3 has 13 amino acids. CDR1 and CDR2 (germline): KGHSH, LQKENI. V shed 6 bases and J shed 1 base, with 10 bases lying between them. CDR3 amino acids: CASSPGESYEQYF. In DNA form, the CDR3 reads TGTGCCAGCTCCCCCGGGGAGTCCTACGAGCAGTACTTC.

As for this clone: Given the absence of the conserved phenylalanine or tryptophan at the CDR3 end, a read error is likely. The limits of the CDR3 on the DNA are not certain, so only TCRdb's listed CDR3 is given. The chain is built from TRBV6-6 and TRBJ2-7; TRBD2 reflects the table's D call only, with no check against the DNA. The CDR3 spans 13 amino acids, including both terminal residues. Germline CDR1 is MNHNY and CDR2 is SVGAGI (reference sequence). The CDR3 sequence: CASSYDRRGGSHI.

A few counts support this clone. The chain is built from TRBV6-5 and TRBJ1-6; maybe TRBD1 (6 bases). V lost 2 bases and J 4 bases, leaving 9 bases between the germline ends. This CDR3 has 15 amino acids. Germline CDR1 reads MNHEY; CDR2 reads SVGAGI. The DNA of the CDR3 is TGTGCCAGCAGTTACCAGGGGCGTTATAATTCACCCCTCCACTTT. Amino acids: CASSYQGRYNSPLHF.

This clone was seen just once. The chain carries TRBV4-1 and TRBJ1-5; 9 nucleotides agree with TRBD1. The V segment lost 6 bases and the J segment 2 bases; nucleotides outside the gene matches: 8. Germline V gene lookup returns CDR1 MGHRA and CDR2 YSYEKL. The CDR3 spans 16 residues. The CDR3 bases are TGCGCCAGCAGTGAGAGGACAGGGGTACGCAATCAGCCCCAGCATTTT. This sequence encodes CASSERTGVRNQPQHF.

The chain links TRBV18 to TRBJ1-2; TRBD1 matches at 11 bases. From germline, CDR1 is KGHSH and CDR2 LQKENI. CDR3 length: 15 residues. Unmatched junction bases numbered 7, after V lost 6 bases and J lost 4 bases. This CDR3 is CASSLGTGGSYGYTF. CDR3 nucleotides: TGTGCCAGCTCTCTCGGGACAGGGGGGAGCTATGGCTACACCTTC.

This rearrangement joins TRBV7-2 to TRBJ2-7, with 10 nucleotides matching TRBD1. After removal of 2 bases from V and 2 bases from J, the junction contained 6 bases not matched to a gene. In germline, CDR1 is SGHTA, CDR2 FQGNSA. CDR3 length equals 16 residues. In DNA, the CDR3 is TGTGCCAGCAGCTTATGGGCAGGGACAGGGGCCTACGAGCAGTACTTC. Its protein is CASSLWAGTGAYEQYF. The variable domain in full, with the rest retrieved from reference TRBV7-2 and TRBJ2-7, is GAGVSQSPSNKVTEKGKDVELRCDPISGHTALYWYRQSLGQGLEFLIYFQGNSAPDKSGLPSDRFSAERTGGSVSTLTIQRTQQEDSAVYLCASSLWAGTGAYEQYFGPGTRLTVT.

The chain carries TRBV19 and TRBJ1-1; unclear D gene. Germline loops: CDR1 LNHDA, CDR2 SQIVND (reference sequence). V shed 5 bases and J shed 3 bases, with 28 bases lying between them. CDR3 length equals 19 residues. The CDR3 region is CASSAGVLGDPFRDTEAFF. The DNA for the CDR3 is TGTGCCAGTAGTGCCGGAGTCCTGGGAGACCCCTTTAGGGACACTGAAGCTTTCTTT.

The chain joins TRBV5-4 to TRBJ2-5; unclear D gene. V dropped 1 base and J dropped 3 bases, with 7 bases sitting between them. The CDR3 contains 13 residues. Per the germline V gene, CDR1 is SGHNT and CDR2 is YYREEE (reference sequence). For the CDR3, the DNA is TGTGCCAGCAGCTTGAACTTTGAAGAGACCCAGTACTTC. This encodes CASSLNFEETQYF.

The V and J genes are TRBV11-2 and TRBJ2-7, with TRBD1 matching 7 bases. Trimming at V came to 4 bases and at J to 5 bases, leaving 11 bases not matched to a gene. Germline CDR1 and CDR2: SGHAT and FQNNGV. CDR3 length equals 15 residues. CDR3 sequence (DNA): TGTGCCAGCAGCTCCCTTACCAGGGGGACCCACGAGCAGTACTTC. This sequence encodes CASSSLTRGTHEQYF. The whole variable domain, filled in from reference TRBV11-2 and TRBJ2-7, reads EAGVAQSPRYKIIEKRQSVAFWCNPISGHATLYWYQQILGQGPKLLIQFQNNGVVDDSQLPKDRFSAERLKGVDSTLKIQPAKLEDSAVYLCASSSLTRGTHEQYFGPGTRLTVT.

The chain is built from TRBV7-8 and TRBJ1-4, with D maybe TRBD1 (5 bases). CDR3 length: 17 residues. Germline V gene lookup returns CDR1 SGHVS and CDR2 FQNEAQ. The V end lost 3 bases, the J end lost 6 bases, and 20 bases lay between the germline ends. CDR3 sequence (DNA): TGTGCCAGCAGCTTTTCCTCGAACCAGGGATCCGATGAAAAACTGTTTTTT. It codes for CASSFSSNQGSDEKLFF.